This TCR beta chain was identified during a study of blood T cell repertoires in COVID-19. About the research overall: Sites across the United States, Italy and Spain contributed samples from acute and convalescent COVID-19. PBMCs, B-cell-depleted T cells, or T cells provided the cDNA or gDNA that made up the material.

Original handling: Amplification from reference gene primers served as the basis for estimated nucleated cell counts. The protocol was immunoSEQ multiplex PCR, while the TCRdb copy is restricted to in-frame clones and leaves out a portion. Clone size and the V and J calls come from that table; the DNA yielded D and trimming. The sample includes approximately 280,000 clones, around nine tenths seen only once; the top ten take roughly 2.1%. Only one count was recorded for this clone. This clonotype was obtained from a man aged 50-59 years with acute or convalescent COVID-19. The sequencing input was peripheral blood.

CDR3 amino acids: CASSSIQGSDEQYF. CDR3 DNA: TGTGCCAGCAGCTCGATACAGGGTAGCGACGAGCAGTACTTC. The chain combines TRBV5-8 with TRBJ2-7, with D possibly being TRBD1 (6 bases). Per germline, CDR1 SGHTS and CDR2 YDEGEE. V was cut by 3 bases and J by 5 bases, with 15 bases left in between. The CDR3 totals 14 residues.